This T cell receptor beta chain was found in a study of identical twins (dated by TCRdb to about 2016). With respect to the entire study: TCR alpha and beta repertoires from monozygotic twins, unrelated adults of various ages and cord blood were deep-sequenced to test whether fetal clonotypes persist. To rule out contamination, the twin experiments were replicated at different times with different library preparation protocols.

Library preparation employed 5' RACE. Sequenced using an Illumina HiSeq 2000. A universal primer binding site was introduced by template switching, and a unique molecular identifier was present in the final cDNA, enabling accurate counting of TCR cDNA molecules. First-strand cDNA for TCR alpha and beta chains was synthesized from specific primers in the conserved constant-segment region. Each cDNA library was double barcoded, with a SMART-Mk sample barcode plus Illumina barcodes, to control for contamination. Two successive PCR steps introduced TruSeq adapter sequences along with Illumina sample barcodes. The TCR alpha and beta cDNA libraries were sequenced on the Illumina HiSeq platform using custom primers. The paper's processing steps were these. Raw reads were processed with MiGEC to extract unique molecular identifiers, and MiXCR was used to determine CDR3 positions. For each individual, recombination models were inferred using an EM algorithm with the repgenHMM and IGoR tools. Shared clonotype analysis was performed with the tcR package in R, normalizing sharing by the product of cloneset sizes. To study raw recombination without the effects of thymic and clonal selection, out-of-frame nonproductive sequences were analyzed. TCRdb passed the public sequencing reads through fastp at Q25 and MiXCR, retaining productive beta sequences. Identical CDR3 proteins give one entry, which carries the most common genes and DNA. For this entry, the V and J calls and clone size follow TCRdb and not the study's own pipeline. The sample table contains 450,000 to 650,000 distinct CDR3 sequences; only one count was recorded for just under 10% of them. The ten largest clones represent under 3% of the sample.

Overall results and qualifications from the work: Conclusions relied on cross-sectional statistical analysis, since the same donors could not be followed over many years. Out-of-frame TCR alpha sequences shared between twins showed an excess of low generation-probability sequences compared with coincidental sharing between unrelated individuals. A weaker excess of twin sharing was found in beta out-of-frame sequences because the signal-to-noise ratio was lowered by fewer shared sequences. In monozygotic twins, out-of-frame TCR alpha sharing was systematically underestimated by recombination models, although the models agreed with sharing between unrelated individuals. Invariant T cells such as MAIT and iNKT could partly confound zero-insertion analyses, although diverse VJ usage argued against such confounding for most clonotypes. Fewer insertions were carried by abundant cord blood beta clonotypes; a weaker similar trend was observed in young adult naive repertoires, while no such trend was observed in memory repertoires.

This clonotype was counted many times. Its recognized antigen is unknown. Relative to the germline gene, one junction end is altered; a read error may explain this. All donors were healthy Caucasians. Three pairs of female monozygotic twins, all aged roughly 18 to 30 years, made up the twin cohort. RNA for TCR libraries was isolated from peripheral blood mononuclear cells. For CDR1 and CDR2, the germline V gene lists ENHRY and SYGVKD. The CDR3 has 11 amino acids, counting the end cysteine and phenylalanine. Solely the CDR3 DNA is kept, with 33 bases framed from the first base. These records were also assigned to another study, of yellow fever vaccine responses in identical twins. As the second study states: The authors reported that the T cell response to vaccination in identical twins appeared partly convergent and partly personalized. Focusing on identical twins, the study followed the T cell clones that responded to the vaccine, and did so with precision.

Sequencing was performed on PBMCs. The chain is encoded by TRBV10-3 joined to TRBJ2-3; perhaps TRBD2 is the D gene, with 6 bases matching. The sequence came from a woman aged 18 to 35 in good health. In nucleotide form, the sequence is TGTGCCGCGCTAGGACTGGAGCGGGTTGATTTT. Translated, it gives CAALGLERVDF.